Below, 15 T cell receptor beta chains from the same sample are listed, as sequenced in a study of CD8 T cells in ankylosing spondylitis. Their recognized antigens are unknown. TCRdb independently ran MiXCR on the 5' RACE reads; one entry per CDR3 protein. The table includes fewer than 650,000 distinct CDR3 sequences, 10% to 15% detected once. Study-level findings and limits: Blood of patients with ankylosing spondylitis appeared to be characterized by a TCR beta motif of 8 or 9 highly homologous variants.

Sequencing input: blood, either unsorted or a sorted T cell fraction (not recorded which). These receptors all come from a male donor with ankylosing spondylitis.

This clonotype showed up just a few times. The chain recombines TRBV11-2 with TRBJ2-5; 11 bases are a match to TRBD1. The germline V gene has CDR1 SGHAT and CDR2 FQNNGV. The length of the CDR3 is 16 residues. J was trimmed by 5 bases and V by 4 bases; bases with no gene match: 9. The DNA of the CDR3 is TGTGCCAGCAGCTCCCGGACAGGGGGCGTTTTGGAGACCCAGTACTTC. This translates into CASSSRTGGVLETQYF.

The chain recombines TRBV27 with TRBJ1-1, with 7 positions matching TRBD1. The CDR3 sequence is 15 residues long. Per the germline V gene, CDR1 is MNHEY and CDR2 is SMNVEV (reference sequence). Losses at the gene ends were 0 bases for V and 5 bases for J; bases not matched to a gene: 6. CDR3 in amino acids: CASSLSKTGKTEAFF. CDR3 nucleotide sequence: TGTGCCAGCAGTTTATCCAAGACAGGGAAAACTGAAGCTTTCTTT.

This clonotype occurred a few times. The V gene is TRBV5-1, the J gene TRBJ2-2; D is uncertain. The CDR3 sequence is 15 residues long. Between the trimmed V and J ends, which lost 4 bases and 4 bases, there was a span of 14 bases. Germline lookup yields CDR1 SGHRS and CDR2 YFSETQ. CDR3 region: CASSPLIGSTGELFF. DNA of the CDR3: TGCGCCAGCAGCCCCCTCATCGGTTCCACCGGGGAGCTGTTTTTT.

The J gene is TRBJ1-1, the V gene TRBV10-2, with TRBD1 matching 7 bases. Unmatched junction bases numbered 5, after V lost 4 bases and J lost 6 bases. The CDR3 consists of 13 residues. In germline, CDR1 is WSHSY, CDR2 SAAADI. The DNA of the CDR3 is TGCGCCAGCAGTGGGGACAGACGGGCTGAAGCTTTCTTT. Residues: CASSGDRRAEAFF.

The V gene is TRBV24-1, the J gene TRBJ1-2, with D possibly being TRBD1 (5 bases). With 6 bases removed from V and 8 bases from J, the gap between germline ends came to 15 bases. CDR3 size: 13 residues. Germline V gene data show CDR1 as KGHDR and CDR2 as SFDVKD. In nucleotides, the CDR3 is TGTGCCACCAGTCCGGAGGAGGGGACCGGCTACACCTTC. Translation gives CATSPEEGTGYTF.

This clonotype appeared many times. The rearrangement links TRBV20-1 to TRBJ1-5; D might be TRBD1 (6 bases). V gave up 3 bases and J gave up 5 bases, with 20 bases separating them. Germline CDR1 and CDR2: DFQATT and SNEGSKA (reference sequence). CDR3 length: 16 amino acids. The CDR3 spells CSARPNREIVDQPQHF. As DNA, the CDR3 is TGCAGTGCTAGGCCTAACAGGGAGATTGTCGATCAGCCCCAGCATTTT.

This clonotype appeared many times. V is TRBV5-6 and J is TRBJ1-1, with TRBD1 as a possible D gene (5 bases). CDR1 and CDR2 (germline): SGHDT, YYEEEE. Trimming pared 0 bases from V and 7 bases from J, leaving 10 bases between. CDR3 size: 13 residues. CDR3: CASSLVGGFEAFF. DNA of the CDR3: TGTGCCAGCAGCTTGGTCGGGGGTTTTGAAGCTTTCTTT.

This clonotype was counted at least ten times. The V gene is TRBV7-9, the J gene TRBJ1-5; no reliable D call. V lost 4 bases and J 1 base, leaving 8 bases between the germline ends. The CDR3 runs 14 residues. CDR1 is SEHNR, CDR2 FQNEAQ, per germline (reference sequence). The CDR3 coding sequence is TGTGCCAGCAGCTCTAGCGGGAGCAATCAGCCCCAGCATTTT. It codes for CASSSSGSNQPQHF. The complete variable domain, with remaining parts taken from reference TRBV7-9 and TRBJ1-5, reads DTGVSQNPRHKITKRGQNVTFRCDPISEHNRLYWYRQTLGQGPEFLTYFQNEAQLEKSRLLSDRFSAERPKGSFSTLEIQRTEQGDSAMYLCASSSSGSNQPQHFGDGTRLSIL.

At least ten counts were recorded for this clonotype. This chain uses TRBV4-2 with TRBJ1-2; no clear D gene. The length of the CDR3 is 14 residues. V dropped 8 bases and J dropped 5 bases, with 18 bases sitting between them. The germline V gene has CDR1 LGHNA and CDR2 YNFKEQ. The CDR3 region is CASEEGFGRYGYTF. The CDR3 DNA reads as TGTGCCAGCGAGGAGGGTTTTGGACGGTATGGCTACACCTTC.

There are many counts of this clonotype. The chain carries TRBV5-1 and TRBJ2-1, with 7 bases fitting TRBD2. The germline CDR1 and CDR2 sequences are SGHRS and YFSETQ. The CDR3 sequence is 18 residues long. The J segment lost 0 bases and the V segment lost 3 bases, leaving 12 bases of the junction unmatched. In nucleotides, the CDR3 is TGCGCCAGCAGCTCGGGGAGGGTGCGGACGAGCTCCTACAATGAGCAGTTCTTC. Its protein is CASSSGRVRTSSYNEQFF.

In this sample, this clonotype turned up many times. The gene calls are TRBV7-2 and TRBJ2-7; TRBD2 agrees at 9 bases. The ends lost 3 bases at V and 0 bases at J; junction bases unmatched: 6. Germline V gives CDR1 SGHTA, CDR2 FQGNSA. CDR3 length equals 16 residues. CDR3 DNA: TGTGCCAGCAGCTTCATGACTAGCGGTAACTCCTACGAGCAGTACTTC. Its translation: CASSFMTSGNSYEQYF. The full variable domain, completed using reference TRBV7-2 and TRBJ2-7, is GAGVSQSPSNKVTEKGKDVELRCDPISGHTALYWYRQSLGQGLEFLIYFQGNSAPDKSGLPSDRFSAERTGGSVSTLTIQRTQQEDSAVYLCASSFMTSGNSYEQYFGPGTRLTVT.

The rearrangement uses TRBV5-4 and TRBJ2-2, with D perhaps TRBD2 (5 bases). CDR1 is SGHNT, CDR2 YYREEE, per germline (reference sequence). The CDR3 is made up of 16 amino acids. Trimming took 4 bases from V and 5 from J, leaving 18 bases between them. CDR3 DNA sequence: TGTGCCAGCAGCGACCCCGAAGGGAGAGGTACCGGGGAGCTGTTTTTT. Its protein is CASSDPEGRGTGELFF.

This clonotype was counted many times. The CDR3 loop is CASILAENTGELFF. The DNA for the CDR3 is TGTGCCAGCATCCTAGCGGAAAACACCGGGGAGCTGTTTTTT. This chain joins TRBV12-3 or TRBV12-4 and TRBJ2-2, with 7 bases identical to TRBD2. V dropped 7 bases and J dropped 2; count of bases not matched to a gene: 4. The CDR3 length is 14 residues.

The gene calls are TRBV4-2 and TRBJ2-7; TRBD2 matches 14 bases. The ends lost 5 bases at V and 0 bases at J; junction bases unmatched: 12. Looked up from germline, CDR1 is LGHNA and CDR2 is YNFKEQ. This CDR3 is 19 amino acids long. CDR3 amino acids: CASSGGLAGGGLSSYEQYV. The CDR3 DNA reads as TGTGCCAGCAGCGGCGGACTAGCGGGAGGTGGCTTGAGCTCCTACGAGCAGTACGTC.

By its share, this clonotype is medium-sized (0.01 to 0.1%). This rearrangement joins TRBV12-3 or TRBV12-4 to TRBJ1-6; 8 bases map to TRBD1. The CDR3 sequence is 14 residues long. V lost 5 bases to trimming and J lost 6 bases; unmatched junction nucleotides: 3. This CDR3 reads CASSMTGANSPLHF. Written as DNA, the CDR3 is TGTGCCAGCAGTATGACAGGGGCTAATTCACCCCTCCACTTT.